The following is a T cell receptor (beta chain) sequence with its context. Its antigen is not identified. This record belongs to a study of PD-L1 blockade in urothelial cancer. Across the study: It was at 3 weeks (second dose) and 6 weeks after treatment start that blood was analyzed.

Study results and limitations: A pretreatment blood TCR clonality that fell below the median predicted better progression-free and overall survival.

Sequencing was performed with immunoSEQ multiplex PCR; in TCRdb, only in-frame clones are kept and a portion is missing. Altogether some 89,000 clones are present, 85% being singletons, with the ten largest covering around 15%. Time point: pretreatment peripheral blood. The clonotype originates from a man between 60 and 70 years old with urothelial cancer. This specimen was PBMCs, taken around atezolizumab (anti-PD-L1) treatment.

CDR3 coding DNA: TGTGCCAGCAGCTGGGGGACTAGCTTTACCGGGGAGCTGTTTTTT. The encoded protein is CASSWGTSFTGELFF. The genes are TRBV7-9 and TRBJ2-2, with 9 bases that match TRBD2. The CDR3 sequence is 15 residues long. Losses at the gene ends were 4 bases for V and 5 bases for J; bases not matched to a gene: 5. The germline CDR1 and CDR2 sequences are SEHNR and FQNEAQ (reference sequence). Filled out from reference TRBV7-9 and TRBJ2-2, the complete variable domain reads DTGVSQNPRHKITKRGQNVTFRCDPISEHNRLYWYRQTLGQGPEFLTYFQNEAQLEKSRLLSDRFSAERPKGSFSTLEIQRTEQGDSAMYLCASSWGTSFTGELFFGEGSRLTVL.